The rows below give T cell receptor beta chains drawn from one sample of a study of shared clonotypes between healthy human individuals. TCRdb's table, derived via immunoSEQ multiplex PCR, lists solely in-frame clones and lacks some. The sample holds roughly 500,000 clones, 75% to 85% seen once. Sequenced input: PBMCs. All receptors come from a woman in her 40s in good health. Some clones in this sample may be carry-over from other donors' samples. CDR3s include the opening cysteine and the closing phenylalanine or tryptophan. Size is omitted from some rows. Given values are once, few, many or a class for expanded clones.

J | size | V | CDR3
TRBJ2-2 | - | TRBV7-8 | CASSLAVGAGELFF
TRBJ2-7 | few | TRBV11-2 | CASSPDRNSYEQYF
TRBJ2-7 | - | TRBV7-2 | CASSFTSGSYEQYF
TRBJ2-6 | - | TRBV2 | CASSVRSGANVLTF
TRBJ2-5 | - | TRBV7-3 | CASSLGVHSQETQYF
TRBJ2-5 | - | TRBV29-1 | CSVDRNLGLGGETQYF
TRBJ2-7 | - | TRBV28 | CAIKTPTNYEQYF
TRBJ1-4 | - | TRBV6-6 | CASSYLAGATNEKLFF
TRBJ1-4 | - | TRBV7-9 | CASSLRGAWTNEKLFF
TRBJ2-7 | - | TRBV5-1 | CASSSGTSGRASYEQYF
TRBJ2-7 | - | TRBV27 | CASSPGQGKSYEQYF
TRBJ2-7 | - | TRBV7-9 | CASSLSTGVGRGYEQYF
TRBJ2-7 | few | TRBV5-1 | CASSLAGTNAYEQYF
TRBJ2-7 | - | TRBV5-4 | CASSLADTNTYEQYF
TRBJ1-2 | - | TRBV6-4 | CATHGVSLLEGNYGYTF
TRBJ2-3 | few | TRBV19 | CASSIGRGGNADTQYF
TRBJ1-5 | - | TRBV27 | CASSLAGLQPQHF
TRBJ2-1 | - | TRBV5-1 | CASSLGTSGSYNEQFF
TRBJ2-4 | - | TRBV7-2 | CASSALASPNLNIQYF
TRBJ2-7 | - | TRBV7-2 | CASSLRLAGPYEQYF
TRBJ2-1 | - | TRBV19 | CASSPDLYRGGYNEQFF
TRBJ2-5 | - | TRBV11-2 | CASSPRGGSAETQYF
TRBJ2-3 | - | TRBV27 | CASPAWAGSTDTQYF
TRBJ2-1 | - | TRBV9 | CASSVGPTNEQFF
TRBJ2-1 | - | TRBV7-9 | CASSLAGVNEQFF
TRBJ2-2 | - | TRBV19 | CASQGESDTGELFF
TRBJ2-1 | - | TRBV19 | CASSWQGAFNEQFF
TRBJ2-2 | once | TRBV11-2 | CASSLTGQNTGELFF
TRBJ2-7 | - | TRBV28 | CASSRPGGDEQYF
TRBJ1-5 | - | TRBV27 | CASSRGTGGAGNQPQHF
TRBJ2-1 | - | TRBV27 | CASSLAAGGVDNEQFF
TRBJ2-1 | many | TRBV14 | CASSRDGTDFYNEQFF
TRBJ2-1 | - | TRBV4-2 | CASSQALAGGRGDNEQFF
TRBJ1-2 | many | TRBV30 | CAWTFREYRLAGYGYTF
TRBJ2-7 | - | TRBV5-1 | CASSLAGQRDEQYF
TRBJ2-7 | - | TRBV28 | CASSLYHLWEQYF
TRBJ2-7 | - | TRBV16 | CASSPRVSMQYF